These T cell receptor beta chains were read from a single sample in a study of cytomegalovirus exposure and HLA in healthy donors. The protocol was immunoSEQ multiplex PCR, while the TCRdb copy is restricted to in-frame clones and leaves out a portion. The sample has 140,000 or so clones, about 84% seen once. The sample taken for sequencing was PBMCs. These receptors all come from a male donor in good health and CMV-seronegative. Each CDR3 is given with its conserved first and last residue. Fields, in order: J gene, clone size, D gene, V gene, CDR3 DNA, CDR3 protein. The D gene is left open where the match is weak. Expanded clones are given a class, and other clones once, few, many or no size at all.

J gene: TRBJ2-5
clone size: NA
D gene: TRBD1
V gene: TRBV12-5
CDR3 DNA: TGTGCTAGTGGTTTGGGGGGACAGGTGGGACAAGAGACCCAGTACTTC
CDR3 protein: CASGLGGQVGQETQYF

J gene: TRBJ2-5
clone size: NA
D gene: NA
V gene: TRBV7-6
CDR3 DNA: TGTGCCAGCAGCGGGTGGGAGCAGTACTTC
CDR3 protein: CASSGWEQYF

J gene: TRBJ2-4
clone size: few
D gene: NA
V gene: TRBV9
CDR3 DNA: TGTGCCAGCAGCGTAGGGCTAGCCAAAAACATTCAGTACTTC
CDR3 protein: CASSVGLAKNIQYF

J gene: TRBJ1-1
clone size: NA
D gene: NA
V gene: TRBV7-8
CDR3 DNA: TGTGCCAGCAGCTTTGGGTCTGGGACACGGGACACTGAAGCTTTCTTT
CDR3 protein: CASSFGSGTRDTEAFF

J gene: TRBJ2-1
clone size: NA
D gene: TRBD2
V gene: TRBV15
CDR3 DNA: TGTGCCACCAGCCGGACTAGCGGGATGAGCTCCTACAATGAGCAGTTCTTC
CDR3 protein: CATSRTSGMSSYNEQFF

J gene: TRBJ1-1
clone size: NA
D gene: TRBD1
V gene: TRBV5-1
CDR3 DNA: TGCGCCAGCACATTCGGACAGGGGCTGAACACTGAAGCTTTCTTT
CDR3 protein: CASTFGQGLNTEAFF

J gene: TRBJ1-6
clone size: NA
D gene: NA
V gene: TRBV7-9
CDR3 DNA: TGTGCCAGCTCCGGCGGGCCCCCGAGCTCCTATAATTCACCCCTCCACTTT
CDR3 protein: CASSGGPPSSYNSPLHF

J gene: TRBJ2-7
clone size: few
D gene: NA
V gene: TRBV2
CDR3 DNA: TGTGCCAGCGAAGCCCAAGAAACAGGGTTCTACGAGCAGTACTTC
CDR3 protein: CASEAQETGFYEQYF

J gene: TRBJ2-3
clone size: NA
D gene: NA
V gene: TRBV27
CDR3 DNA: TGTGCCAGCAGTTTAACGAGGTCAGATACGCAGTATTTT
CDR3 protein: CASSLTRSDTQYF

J gene: TRBJ2-5
clone size: once
D gene: TRBD1
V gene: TRBV11-2
CDR3 DNA: TGTGCCAGCAGCTTAGGAGGGACAGGGCAAGAGACCCAGTACTTC
CDR3 protein: CASSLGGTGQETQYF

J gene: TRBJ1-3
clone size: NA
D gene: NA
V gene: TRBV5-8
CDR3 DNA: TGTGCCAGCAGCTTGGCGTTGGCAGGCTCTGGAAACACCATATATTTT
CDR3 protein: CASSLALAGSGNTIYF

J gene: TRBJ1-1
clone size: NA
D gene: TRBD1
V gene: TRBV15
CDR3 DNA: TGTGCCACCAGCAGAGACCCGACAGGGGGCTGGGTGAACACTGAAGCTTTCTTT
CDR3 protein: CATSRDPTGGWVNTEAFF

J gene: TRBJ1-1
clone size: NA
D gene: TRBD1
V gene: TRBV25-1
CDR3 DNA: TGTGCCAGCAGTGGTGACAGGGGGTACAATGAAGCTTTCTTT
CDR3 protein: CASSGDRGYNEAFF

J gene: TRBJ1-2
clone size: NA
D gene: NA
V gene: TRBV4-2
CDR3 DNA: TGTGCCAGCAGCCAAGCAAATCGGGATGCGGACTATGGCTACACCTTC
CDR3 protein: CASSQANRDADYGYTF

J gene: TRBJ2-7
clone size: NA
D gene: TRBD1
V gene: TRBV27
CDR3 DNA: TGTGCCAGCAGTTTGGGACAGGGGGCTTACGAGCAGTACTTC
CDR3 protein: CASSLGQGAYEQYF

J gene: TRBJ1-1
clone size: NA
D gene: NA
V gene: TRBV5-6
CDR3 DNA: TGTGCCAGCAGCTTGACAGGCCGCATGAACACTGAAGCTTTCTTT
CDR3 protein: CASSLTGRMNTEAFF

J gene: TRBJ1-1
clone size: once
D gene: NA
V gene: TRBV27
CDR3 DNA: TGTGCCAGCAGTTTATCGGCCCCAAACACTGAAGCTTTCTTT
CDR3 protein: CASSLSAPNTEAFF

J gene: TRBJ2-3
clone size: NA
D gene: TRBD2
V gene: TRBV6-4
CDR3 DNA: TGTGCCAGCAGTGGGACTAGCGGAAACACAGATACGCAGTATTTT
CDR3 protein: CASSGTSGNTDTQYF

J gene: TRBJ2-3
clone size: NA
D gene: NA
V gene: TRBV30
CDR3 DNA: TGTGCCTGGAGTATTGGCGGGGCACCCACAGATACGCAGTATTTT
CDR3 protein: CAWSIGGAPTDTQYF

J gene: TRBJ1-2
clone size: NA
D gene: NA
V gene: TRBV6-5
CDR3 DNA: TGTGCCAGCAGCCCACCCCCGTTCGACAGCCATGGCTACACCTTC
CDR3 protein: CASSPPPFDSHGYTF

J gene: TRBJ1-5
clone size: NA
D gene: NA
V gene: TRBV10-3
CDR3 DNA: TGTGCCATCAGTGGTGCGGGGGGGAAAAATCAGTCCCAGCATTTT
CDR3 protein: CAISGAGGKNQSQHF

J gene: TRBJ2-7
clone size: few
D gene: NA
V gene: TRBV29-1
CDR3 DNA: TGCAGCGTTGAAATTCTTACTCACGAGCAGTACTTC
CDR3 protein: CSVEILTHEQYF

J gene: TRBJ2-7
clone size: NA
D gene: TRBD2
V gene: TRBV7-2
CDR3 DNA: TGTGCCAGCAGCCTTAGACTAGCGGGCTACGAGCAGTACTTC
CDR3 protein: CASSLRLAGYEQYF

J gene: TRBJ1-2
clone size: NA
D gene: NA
V gene: TRBV7-9
CDR3 DNA: TGTGCCAGCAGCACCTATTCGGCCAACGGGGAGGGCCGCGGCTACACCTTC
CDR3 protein: CASSTYSANGEGRGYTF

J gene: TRBJ2-1
clone size: few
D gene: NA
V gene: TRBV5-1
CDR3 DNA: TGCGCCAGCAGCTTGGCGGGGGAGCAGTTCTTC
CDR3 protein: CASSLAGEQFF

J gene: TRBJ2-2
clone size: NA
D gene: NA
V gene: TRBV7-9
CDR3 DNA: TGTGCCAGCAGCTTAGGTTCCGGGGGTACCGGGGAGCTGTTTTTT
CDR3 protein: CASSLGSGGTGELFF

J gene: TRBJ2-3
clone size: NA
D gene: TRBD2
V gene: TRBV6-1
CDR3 DNA: TGTGTGACACTAGCGGGGGGCACAGATACGCAGTATTTT
CDR3 protein: CVTLAGGTDTQYF

J gene: TRBJ2-3
clone size: NA
D gene: NA
V gene: TRBV7-2
CDR3 DNA: TGTGCCAGCAGCCCGGAGGCAGTTACGCAGTATTTT
CDR3 protein: CASSPEAVTQYF

J gene: TRBJ1-1
clone size: NA
D gene: TRBD1
V gene: TRBV4-1
CDR3 DNA: TGCGCCAGCAGCCAAGATCACACAGGGGGTAACACTGAAGCTTTCTTT
CDR3 protein: CASSQDHTGGNTEAFF

J gene: TRBJ2-7
clone size: once
D gene: TRBD1
V gene: TRBV7-6
CDR3 DNA: TGTGCCAGCAGCCCAACCGGGACAGGGCGCTACGAGCAGTACTTC
CDR3 protein: CASSPTGTGRYEQYF

J gene: TRBJ2-1
clone size: NA
D gene: NA
V gene: TRBV14
CDR3 DNA: TGTGCCAGCAGCCAGCCCAGCGGCGCCTACAATGAGCAGTTCTTC
CDR3 protein: CASSQPSGAYNEQFF

J gene: TRBJ2-5
clone size: NA
D gene: TRBD1
V gene: TRBV13
CDR3 DNA: TGTGCCAGCAGCTTAGGACAGGGGGCGAAGACCCAGTACTTC
CDR3 protein: CASSLGQGAKTQYF

J gene: TRBJ1-5
clone size: NA
D gene: TRBD1
V gene: TRBV6-5
CDR3 DNA: TGTGCCAGCAGTCCGGACAGGGGGAGCAATCAGCCCCAGCATTTT
CDR3 protein: CASSPDRGSNQPQHF

J gene: TRBJ1-2
clone size: NA
D gene: NA
V gene: TRBV5-4
CDR3 DNA: TGTGCCAGCAGCTTGACATCTTCCCGATGGGGCTACACCTTC
CDR3 protein: CASSLTSSRWGYTF

J gene: TRBJ2-7
clone size: NA
D gene: NA
V gene: TRBV27
CDR3 DNA: TGTGCCAGTATTTTAAGGGAGAAGACGGCATACGAGCAGTACTTC
CDR3 protein: CASILREKTAYEQYF

J gene: TRBJ2-7
clone size: NA
D gene: NA
V gene: TRBV11-2
CDR3 DNA: TGTGCCAGCAGCCCCTACATTACAGCCTACGAGCAGTACTTC
CDR3 protein: CASSPYITAYEQYF

J gene: TRBJ1-1
clone size: NA
D gene: NA
V gene: TRBV28
CDR3 DNA: TGTGCCAGCAGTTTATCCCGGGACACTGAAGCTTTCTTT
CDR3 protein: CASSLSRDTEAFF

J gene: TRBJ2-3
clone size: NA
D gene: TRBD1
V gene: TRBV15
CDR3 DNA: TGTGCCACCAGCGGACAGGGGAATGCCACAGATACGCAGTATTTT
CDR3 protein: CATSGQGNATDTQYF

J gene: TRBJ1-2
clone size: NA
D gene: NA
V gene: TRBV7-9
CDR3 DNA: TGTGCCAGCAGCTTAGGACAGTCTAACTATGGCTACACCTTC
CDR3 protein: CASSLGQSNYGYTF

J gene: TRBJ1-2
clone size: NA
D gene: NA
V gene: TRBV5-1
CDR3 DNA: TGCGCCAGCAGCTTGGCCGTCACGGGAGTTGGGGGCTACACCTTC
CDR3 protein: CASSLAVTGVGGYTF

J gene: TRBJ1-2
clone size: NA
D gene: TRBD1
V gene: TRBV2
CDR3 DNA: TGTGCCAGCAATACTGGAACCGGGACAGGGGGTGAGGGCTACACCTTC
CDR3 protein: CASNTGTGTGGEGYTF

J gene: TRBJ1-2
clone size: NA
D gene: NA
V gene: TRBV5-5
CDR3 DNA: TGTGCCAGCAGCTTTGCGGACTATGGCTACACCTTC
CDR3 protein: CASSFADYGYTF

J gene: TRBJ1-5
clone size: NA
D gene: NA
V gene: TRBV28
CDR3 DNA: TGTGCCAGCACCCTTCCCGGAGAGGAGTATCAGCCCCAGCATTTT
CDR3 protein: CASTLPGEEYQPQHF

J gene: TRBJ2-3
clone size: once
D gene: NA
V gene: TRBV11-3
CDR3 DNA: TGTGCCAGCAGCGACGAACGAGGGTTCATGGATACGCAGTATTTT
CDR3 protein: CASSDERGFMDTQYF

J gene: TRBJ2-7
clone size: few
D gene: NA
V gene: TRBV28
CDR3 DNA: TGTGCCAGCAGTTTATATCGGGGGTACGAGCAGTACTTC
CDR3 protein: CASSLYRGYEQYF

J gene: TRBJ2-2
clone size: NA
D gene: NA
V gene: TRBV15
CDR3 DNA: TGTGCCACCAGCAGAGATAACGTCCTAACCGGGGAGCTGTTTTTT
CDR3 protein: CATSRDNVLTGELFF

J gene: TRBJ1-1
clone size: NA
D gene: TRBD1
V gene: TRBV27
CDR3 DNA: TGTGCCAGCAGACTAACAGGGGCCGGTACTGAAGCTTTCTTT
CDR3 protein: CASRLTGAGTEAFF

J gene: TRBJ1-1
clone size: NA
D gene: NA
V gene: TRBV7-9
CDR3 DNA: TGTGCCAGCAGCTTAGGGCATTCGAACACTGAAGCTTTCTTT
CDR3 protein: CASSLGHSNTEAFF

J gene: TRBJ2-5
clone size: NA
D gene: NA
V gene: TRBV6-5
CDR3 DNA: TGTGCCAGCAGCCTTACCCCAGGGAACCAAGAGACCCAGTACTTC
CDR3 protein: CASSLTPGNQETQYF